This T cell receptor (beta chain) was documented in a study of vaccination effects on CD4 cells after COVID-19. Looking at the study overall: Median timing of post-vaccine samples was 72 days after the second dose.

In regard to this clone: Its specificity is unknown.

This table comes from immunoSEQ multiplex PCR, and its TCRdb copy is limited to in-frame clones, with some not included. Here the sample spans some 34,000 clones, about four fifths being singletons. With the ViraFEST assay, the study expanded antigen-specific CD4+ T cells using viral peptide pools, then sequenced them. Scientists isolated CD4+ T cells after a roughly nine-day culture period ended. Two-dose vaccination with either BNT162b2 or mRNA-1273 was given to the participants. Cultivation was performed at 1.5 million to 2.5 million PBMC per well with roughly 10 IU/ml IL-2 and 9.5 to 10 ug/ml peptides added. The authors exchanged half the medium for IL-2 medium on days 3 and 7. The CDR3 is 17 amino acids. From germline, CDR1 is SGHVS and CDR2 FQNEAQ. The V gene end was trimmed by 1 base and the J gene end by 5 bases; junction bases not matched to a gene: 11. Study-wide findings and caveats: Whether induced by infection or by vaccine, clones showed marked clonal contraction late after vaccination.

The chain uses TRBV7-8 and TRBJ2-7; 10 nucleotides align to TRBD2. The source is a human donor who received a COVID-19 vaccine. Some clones in this sample may be carry-over from other donors' samples. This material consisted of CD4+ T cells from PBMCs cultured with HCoV-NL63 spike peptides, taken after COVID-19 vaccination. DNA for the CDR3: TGTGCCAGCAGCTTAGTCGGTAGCGGGGGGTCAGCCCACGAGCAGTACGTC. Protein product: CASSLVGSGGSAHEQYV.